The sequence of this T cell receptor (beta chain) was determined in a study of T cells after yellow fever vaccination. On the study more broadly: Where fractions had low cell numbers, libraries were prepared from them with the SMART-Seq v4 Ultra Low Input RNA kit. Study-wide points: On re-exposure, the response was weaker but peaked faster, at day 5 versus 15.

TCRdb called the 5' RACE reads again in MiXCR, with one record for every CDR3 protein. Here the sample spans 200,000 to 300,000 distinct CDR3 sequences, under 15% being singletons. Regarding this clonotype: Its antigen remains unidentified.

Germline assignment: CDR1 DFQATT and CDR2 SNEGSKA (reference sequence). The CDR3 spans 13 residues. V shed 6 bases, J shed 5 bases, and the junction held 7 bases outside the gene matches. The clonotype comes from a man aged 30 to 45 who received the YFV17D yellow fever vaccine. V gene TRBV20-1 combines with J gene TRBJ2-5; 9 bases align to TRBD1. Specimen: CD4+ T cells sorted from PBMCs, collected 45 days after the yellow fever booster vaccination. Here the CDR3 DNA reads TGCAGTGCAGTACAGGGGGCACGGGAGACCCAGTACTTC. Amino acids: CSAVQGARETQYF.